This TCR beta chain was sequenced for a study of kidney transplant recipient with SARS-CoV-2 infection. CDR1 and CDR2 (germline): LGHDT, YNNKEL (reference sequence). This CDR3 region has 18 residues. Trimming pared 4 bases from V and 5 bases from J, leaving 23 bases between. TCRdb fed the reads into MiXCR, producing one record per CDR3 protein. The data contain about 250,000 distinct CDR3 sequences, less than 35% of them singletons. The chain combines TRBV3-1 with TRBJ2-2; D gene unclear. The receptor was derived from a young adult male patient who had COVID-19 and was a kidney transplant recipient. Some T cells may be graft donor cells. This specimen consisted of a blood sample, obtained at baseline and on roughly day 110 from a kidney transplant recipient. The CDR3 region has the DNA TGTGCCAGCAGCCCTGGGCTTCCCACTTCAGGCTTGACCGGGGAGCTGTTTTTT. It translates to CASSPGLPTSGLTGELFF.